This TCR beta chain was sequenced in a study of Ad26.COV2.S vaccination and SARS-CoV-2 variants. Looking at the study overall: The Ad26.COV2.S arm of the COV1001 trial was where the donor was placed.

To note about this clone: Its matching antigen is unknown.

The CDR3 has 17 residues. The junction had 4 bases not matched to a gene; V was cut back by 2 bases and J by 0 bases. Germline loops: CDR1 SGHTA, CDR2 FQGTGA. Assay: immunoSEQ multiplex PCR; the TCRdb copy retains only in-frame clones and omits some. This sample carries around 300,000 clones, about 88% of them seen once, and the ten largest clones take 6.4%. Whole-study results and caveats: For non-spike TCRs, breadth in vaccine recipients resembled that in placebo recipients.

The treatment: approximately 18 received Ad26.COV2.S at low or high dose, single or two shots; several received placebo; per-sample allocation not given. Sampling happened 63 days after the first vaccine or placebo injection. An Ad26 vector was used to express Wuhan-strain SARS-CoV-2 spike as the vaccine. The sample here was peripheral blood, taken in a trial of Ad26.COV2.S vaccine versus placebo. The chain links TRBV7-3 to TRBJ2-7; 13 bases line up with TRBD2. This TCR derives from a person between 18 and 65 years old who received the Ad26.COV2.S COVID-19 vaccine or a placebo. This CDR3 is CASSLGTSGTHSYEQYF. CDR3 nucleotide sequence: TGTGCCAGCAGCTTAGGGACTAGCGGGACACACTCCTACGAGCAGTACTTC.